The clone carrying this TCR beta chain showed up just once. Assay: immunoSEQ multiplex PCR; the TCRdb copy retains only in-frame clones and omits some. The sample includes tens of thousands of clones, about 96% of them seen just once. This sample is drawn from a study of technical replicates of blood from several donors. Germline CDR1 and CDR2: MGHRA and YSYEKL. Trimming cost V 1 base and J 3 bases, with 7 bases left between them. The CDR3 sequence is 14 residues long. The chain employs TRBV4-1 and TRBJ1-5; D ambiguous. The sequencing sample was made of T cells isolated from PBMCs. This TCR was sampled from a human donor in good health. The CDR3 reads CASSQGDTNQPQHF. For the CDR3, the DNA is TGCGCCAGCAGCCAAGGAGACACCAATCAGCCCCAGCATTTT.